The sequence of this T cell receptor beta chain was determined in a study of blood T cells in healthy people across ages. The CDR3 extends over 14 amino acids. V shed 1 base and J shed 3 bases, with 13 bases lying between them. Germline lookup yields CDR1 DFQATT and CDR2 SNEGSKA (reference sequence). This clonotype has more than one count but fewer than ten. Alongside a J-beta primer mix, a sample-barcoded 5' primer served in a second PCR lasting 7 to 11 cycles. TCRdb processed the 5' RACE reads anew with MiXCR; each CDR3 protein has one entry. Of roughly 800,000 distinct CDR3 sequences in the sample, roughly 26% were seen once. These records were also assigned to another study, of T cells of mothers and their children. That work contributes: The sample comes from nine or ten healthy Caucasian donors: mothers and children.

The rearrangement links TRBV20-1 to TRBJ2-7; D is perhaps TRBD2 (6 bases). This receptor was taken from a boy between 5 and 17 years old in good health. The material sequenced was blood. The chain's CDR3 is CSARGPAGFYEQYF. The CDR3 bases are TGCAGTGCTAGAGGTCCGGCGGGGTTCTACGAGCAGTACTTC.